This paragraph covers one TCR beta chain sequence. Its antigen is still unknown. The data derive from a study of cytomegalovirus exposure and HLA in healthy donors. Study results and caveats: Researchers reported in a later analysis that a missense DCLRE1C variant was tied to TCR beta V- and J-gene trimming.

It was with 60 Vbeta and 13 Jbeta primers that the PCR ran. The assay was immunoSEQ multiplex PCR, and TCRdb's table has in-frame clones only and misses some. The repertoire holds about 200,000 clones, with around 80% as singletons. The V gene's germline CDR1 is SNHLY and CDR2 FYNNEI. V lost 4 bases, J lost 1 base, and 14 bases lay in between. The CDR3 is 15 residues long. The chain combines TRBV2 with TRBJ2-7; tentatively, D is TRBD1 (6 bases). This receptor was taken from a woman younger than 45 in good health and CMV-seropositive. The sample was PBMCs. The CDR3 spells CASSVQGPNSYEQYF. Written as DNA, the CDR3 is TGTGCCAGCAGTGTGCAGGGGCCGAATTCCTACGAGCAGTACTTC.